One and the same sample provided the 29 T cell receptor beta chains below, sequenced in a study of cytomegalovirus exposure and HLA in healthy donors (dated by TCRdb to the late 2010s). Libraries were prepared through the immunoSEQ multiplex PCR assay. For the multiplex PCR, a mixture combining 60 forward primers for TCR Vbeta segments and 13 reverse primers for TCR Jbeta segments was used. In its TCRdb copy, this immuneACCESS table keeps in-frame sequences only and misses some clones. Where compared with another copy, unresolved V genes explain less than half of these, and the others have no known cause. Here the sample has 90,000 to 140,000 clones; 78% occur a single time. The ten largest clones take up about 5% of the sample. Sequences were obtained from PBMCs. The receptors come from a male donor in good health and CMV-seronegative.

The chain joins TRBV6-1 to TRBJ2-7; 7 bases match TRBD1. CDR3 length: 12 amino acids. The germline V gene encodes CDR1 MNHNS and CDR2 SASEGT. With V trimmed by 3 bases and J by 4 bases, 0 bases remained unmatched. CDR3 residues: CASSDRGYEQYF. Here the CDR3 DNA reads TGTGCCAGCAGTGACAGGGGGTACGAGCAGTACTTC.

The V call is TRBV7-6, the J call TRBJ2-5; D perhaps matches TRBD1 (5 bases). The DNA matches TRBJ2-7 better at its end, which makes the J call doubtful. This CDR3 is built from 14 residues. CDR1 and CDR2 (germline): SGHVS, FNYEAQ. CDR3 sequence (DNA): TGTGCCAGCAGCTTACTGGGGCCTTTTTACGAGCAGTACTTC. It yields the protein CASSLLGPFYEQYF.

CDR3 DNA sequence: TGCGCCAGCAGTTCCGGGACAGCGATGGGGGATACGCAGTATTTT. Protein product: CASSSGTAMGDTQYF. The genes are TRBV5-1 and TRBJ2-3; 7 nucleotides match TRBD1. The V gene's germline CDR1 is SGHRS and CDR2 YFSETQ. V was clipped by 5 bases and J by 6 bases; unmatched bases: 12. CDR3 length: 15 amino acids.

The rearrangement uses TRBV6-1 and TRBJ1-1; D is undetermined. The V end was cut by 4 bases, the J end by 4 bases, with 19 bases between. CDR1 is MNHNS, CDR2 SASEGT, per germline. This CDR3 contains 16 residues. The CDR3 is CASSVGIDTRGTEAFF. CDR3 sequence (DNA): TGTGCCAGCAGTGTTGGAATCGATACGAGAGGCACTGAAGCTTTCTTT.

The DNA of the CDR3 is TGTGCCAGCAGCTTACGAAGACAGGGGGCGTTCGAGCAGTACTTC. Translation gives CASSLRRQGAFEQYF. The chain couples TRBV11-3 to TRBJ2-7; 10 nucleotides line up with TRBD1. The V and J ends lost 2 bases and 6 bases, in that order; junction bases with no gene match: 7. The germline V gene has CDR1 SGHNT and CDR2 YENEEA. The CDR3 is made up of 15 amino acids.

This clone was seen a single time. CDR3 DNA sequence: TGTGCCAGCAACACAGGGTTGGGGGGGGAGCTGTTTTTT. It is translated as CASNTGLGGELFF. V usage is TRBV5-5 and J usage is TRBJ2-2, with D possibly matching TRBD1 (6 bases). The CDR3 totals 13 residues. V gave up 6 bases and J gave up 8 bases, with 14 bases separating them. Germline loops: CDR1 SGHKS, CDR2 YYEKEE (reference sequence).

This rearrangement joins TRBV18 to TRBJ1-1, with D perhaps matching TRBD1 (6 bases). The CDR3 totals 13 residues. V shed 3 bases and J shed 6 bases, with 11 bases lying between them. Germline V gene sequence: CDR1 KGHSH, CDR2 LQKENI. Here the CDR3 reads CASSPNRVSEAFF. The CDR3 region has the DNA TGTGCCAGCTCACCGAACAGGGTCTCTGAAGCTTTCTTT.

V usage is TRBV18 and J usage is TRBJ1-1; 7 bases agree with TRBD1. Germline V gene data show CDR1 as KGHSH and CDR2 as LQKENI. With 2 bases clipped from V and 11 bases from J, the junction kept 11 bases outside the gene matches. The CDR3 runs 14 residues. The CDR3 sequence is CASSPKTGSFVAFF. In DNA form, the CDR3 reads TGTGCCAGCTCACCAAAGACAGGGTCCTTCGTCGCTTTCTTT.

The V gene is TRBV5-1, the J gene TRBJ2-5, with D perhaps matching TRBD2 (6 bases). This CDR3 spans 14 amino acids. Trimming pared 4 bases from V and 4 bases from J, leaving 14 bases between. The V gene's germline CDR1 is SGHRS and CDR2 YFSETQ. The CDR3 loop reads CASSRMAGGETQYF. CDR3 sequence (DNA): TGCGCCAGCAGCAGAATGGCCGGGGGAGAGACCCAGTACTTC.

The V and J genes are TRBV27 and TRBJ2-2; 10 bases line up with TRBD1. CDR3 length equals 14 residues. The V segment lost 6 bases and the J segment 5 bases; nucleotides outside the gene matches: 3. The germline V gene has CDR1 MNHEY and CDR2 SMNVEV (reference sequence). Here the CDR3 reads CASRMGQGTGELFF. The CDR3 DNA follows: TGTGCCAGCAGGATGGGACAGGGGACCGGGGAGCTGTTTTTT.

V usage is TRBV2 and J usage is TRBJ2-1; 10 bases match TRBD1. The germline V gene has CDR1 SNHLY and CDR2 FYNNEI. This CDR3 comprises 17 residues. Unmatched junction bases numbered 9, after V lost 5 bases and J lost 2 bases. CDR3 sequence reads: CASSLTPGTGAYNEQFF. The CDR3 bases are TGTGCCAGCAGTCTCACCCCCGGGACAGGGGCCTACAATGAGCAGTTCTTC.

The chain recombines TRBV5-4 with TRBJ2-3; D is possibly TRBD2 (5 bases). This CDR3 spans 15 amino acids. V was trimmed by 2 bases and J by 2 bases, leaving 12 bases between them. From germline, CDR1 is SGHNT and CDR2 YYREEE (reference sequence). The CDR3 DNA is TGTGCCAGCAGCTTTGAGGGTAGCGACACAGATACGCAGTATTTT. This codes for CASSFEGSDTDTQYF.

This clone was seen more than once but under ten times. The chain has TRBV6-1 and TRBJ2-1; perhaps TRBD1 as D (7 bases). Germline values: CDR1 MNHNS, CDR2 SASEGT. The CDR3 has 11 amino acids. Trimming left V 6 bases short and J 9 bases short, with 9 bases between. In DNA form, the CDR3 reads TGTGCCAGCAGCAGGGGGGCTGAGCAGTTCTTC. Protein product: CASSRGAEQFF.

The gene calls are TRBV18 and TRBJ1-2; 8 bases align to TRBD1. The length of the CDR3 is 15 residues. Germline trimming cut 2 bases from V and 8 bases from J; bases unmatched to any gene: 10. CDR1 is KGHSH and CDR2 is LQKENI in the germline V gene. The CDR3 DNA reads TGTGCCAGCTCACCATTTTCGGGACAGGAGATCGGCTACACCTTC. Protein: CASSPFSGQEIGYTF.

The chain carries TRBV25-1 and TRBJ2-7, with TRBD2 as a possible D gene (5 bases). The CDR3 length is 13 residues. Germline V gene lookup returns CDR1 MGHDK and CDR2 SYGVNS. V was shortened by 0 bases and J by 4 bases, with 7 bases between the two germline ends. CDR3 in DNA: TGTGCCAGCAGTGAATATGGACTTTACGAGCAGTACTTC. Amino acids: CASSEYGLYEQYF.

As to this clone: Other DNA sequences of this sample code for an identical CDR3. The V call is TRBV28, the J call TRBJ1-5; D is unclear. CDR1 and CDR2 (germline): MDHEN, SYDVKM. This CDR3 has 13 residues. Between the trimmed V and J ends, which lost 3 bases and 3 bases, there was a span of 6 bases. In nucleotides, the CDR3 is TGTGCCAGCAGTTTGTCAAACAATCAGCCCCAGCATTTT. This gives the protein CASSLSNNQPQHF.

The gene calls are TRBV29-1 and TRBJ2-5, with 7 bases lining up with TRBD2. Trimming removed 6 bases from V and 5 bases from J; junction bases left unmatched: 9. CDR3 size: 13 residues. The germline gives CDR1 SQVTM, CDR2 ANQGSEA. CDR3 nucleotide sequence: TGCAGCGTGGCGGGAGATCATCGGGAGACCCAGTACTTC. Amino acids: CSVAGDHRETQYF. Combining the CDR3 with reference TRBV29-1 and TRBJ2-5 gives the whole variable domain SAVISQKPSRDICQRGTSLTIQCQVDSQVTMMFWYRQQPGQSLTLIATANQGSEATYESGFVIDKFPISRPNLTFSTLTVSNMSPEDSSIYLCSVAGDHRETQYFGPGTRLLVL.

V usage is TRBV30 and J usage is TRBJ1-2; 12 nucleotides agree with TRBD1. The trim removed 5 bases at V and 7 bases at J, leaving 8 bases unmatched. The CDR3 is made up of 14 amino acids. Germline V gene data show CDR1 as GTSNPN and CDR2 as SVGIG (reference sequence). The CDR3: CAWESGTGGFGYTF. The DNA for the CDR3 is TGTGCCTGGGAGTCCGGGACAGGGGGCTTTGGCTACACCTTC.

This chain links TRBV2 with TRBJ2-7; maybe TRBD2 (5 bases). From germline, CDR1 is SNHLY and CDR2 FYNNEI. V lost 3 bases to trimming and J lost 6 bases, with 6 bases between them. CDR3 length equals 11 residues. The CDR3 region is CASSEDFEQYF. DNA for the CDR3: TGTGCCAGCAGTGAGGACTTCGAGCAGTACTTC. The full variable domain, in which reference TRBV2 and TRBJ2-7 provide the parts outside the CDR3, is EPEVTQTPSHQVTQMGQEVILRCVPISNHLYFYWYRQILGQKVEFLVSFYNNEISEKSEIFDDQFSVERPDGSNFTLKIRSTKLEDSAMYFCASSEDFEQYFGPGTRLTVT.

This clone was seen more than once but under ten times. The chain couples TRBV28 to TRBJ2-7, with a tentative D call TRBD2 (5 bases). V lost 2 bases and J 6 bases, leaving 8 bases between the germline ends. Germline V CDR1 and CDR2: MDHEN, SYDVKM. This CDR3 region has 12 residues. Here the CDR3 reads CASSLLSGEQYF. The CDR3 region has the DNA TGTGCCAGCAGTTTACTCAGCGGCGAGCAGTACTTC.

CDR3 protein: CASSSQLDMTQFF. The CDR3 DNA is TGTGCCAGCAGTTCCCAACTGGACATGACGCAGTTCTTC. The genes are TRBV27 and TRBJ2-1, with D possibly being TRBD1 (5 bases). Germline CDR1 MNHEY, CDR2 SMNVEV (reference sequence). CDR3 length: 13 residues. Trimming stripped 4 bases from V and 12 bases from J, with 16 bases between.

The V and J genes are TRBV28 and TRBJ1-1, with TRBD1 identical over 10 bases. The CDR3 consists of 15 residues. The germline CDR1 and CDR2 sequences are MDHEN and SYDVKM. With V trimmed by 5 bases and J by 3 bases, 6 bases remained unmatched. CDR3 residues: CASSPWTGGDTEAFF. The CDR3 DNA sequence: TGTGCCAGCAGTCCCTGGACAGGGGGGGACACTGAAGCTTTCTTT.

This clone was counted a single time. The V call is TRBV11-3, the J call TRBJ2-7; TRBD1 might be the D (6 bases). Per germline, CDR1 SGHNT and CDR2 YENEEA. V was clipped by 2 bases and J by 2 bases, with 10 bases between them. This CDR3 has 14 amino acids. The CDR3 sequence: CASSLKQGPYEQYF. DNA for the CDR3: TGTGCCAGCAGCTTAAAACAGGGCCCCTACGAGCAGTACTTC.

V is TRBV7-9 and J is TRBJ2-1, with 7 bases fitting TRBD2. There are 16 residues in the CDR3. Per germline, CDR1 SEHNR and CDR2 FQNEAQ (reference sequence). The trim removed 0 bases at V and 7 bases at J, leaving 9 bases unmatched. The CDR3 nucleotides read TGTGCCAGCAGCTTAGCCCAAGCTAGCGGATTTAATGAGCAGTTCTTC. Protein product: CASSLAQASGFNEQFF.

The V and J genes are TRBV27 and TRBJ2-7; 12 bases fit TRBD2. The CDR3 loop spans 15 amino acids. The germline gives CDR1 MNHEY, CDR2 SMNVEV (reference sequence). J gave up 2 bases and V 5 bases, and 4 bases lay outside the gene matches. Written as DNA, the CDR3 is TGTGCCAGCAGTCCGCGACTAGCGGGGGCCTACGAGCAGTACTTC. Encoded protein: CASSPRLAGAYEQYF.

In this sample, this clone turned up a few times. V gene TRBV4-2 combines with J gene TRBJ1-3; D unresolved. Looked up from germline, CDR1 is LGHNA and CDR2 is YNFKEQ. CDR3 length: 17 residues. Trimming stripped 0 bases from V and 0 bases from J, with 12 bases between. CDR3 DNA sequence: TGTGCCAGCAGCCAAGATAGAAGCGGTTACTCTGGAAACACCATATATTTT. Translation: CASSQDRSGYSGNTIYF.

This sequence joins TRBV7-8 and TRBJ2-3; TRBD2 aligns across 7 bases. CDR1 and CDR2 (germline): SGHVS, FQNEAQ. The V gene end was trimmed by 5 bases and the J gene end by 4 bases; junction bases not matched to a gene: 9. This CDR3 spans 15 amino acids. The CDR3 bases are TGTGCCAGCAGCCAGAAGCGGGAAAGGGCAGATACGCAGTATTTT. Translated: CASSQKRERADTQYF.

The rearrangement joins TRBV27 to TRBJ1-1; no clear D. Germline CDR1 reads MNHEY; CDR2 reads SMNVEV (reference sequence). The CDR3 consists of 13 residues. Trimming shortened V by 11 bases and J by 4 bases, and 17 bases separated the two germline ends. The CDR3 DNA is TGTGCCGGGGAATCGGGGATTATCACTGAAGCTTTCTTT. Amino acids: CAGESGIITEAFF.

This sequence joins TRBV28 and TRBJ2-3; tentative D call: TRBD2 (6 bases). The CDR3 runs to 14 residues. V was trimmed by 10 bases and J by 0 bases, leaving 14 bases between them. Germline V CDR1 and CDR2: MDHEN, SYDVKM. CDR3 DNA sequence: TGTGCCACCGCGAGCGGGTCTAGCACAGATACGCAGTATTTT. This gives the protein CATASGSSTDTQYF.